Sequencing of this T cell receptor (beta chain) was carried out in a study of cytomegalovirus exposure and HLA in healthy donors. Broader study findings: In a later analysis, TCR beta V- and J-gene trimming showed a link to a missense DCLRE1C variant.

As for the donors, each was a healthy bone marrow donor. Concerning this clone: What it recognizes is unknown.

Primers for the PCR totalled 60 Vbeta and 13 Jbeta. Per the original data handling: In a later analysis, the count reached approximately 80 million unique TCR beta chains, with around 11 million shared. Some clones are missing from TCRdb's copy, which holds only in-frame ones; the method was immunoSEQ multiplex PCR. The DNA was the basis for D and trimming; V, J and clone size are from that table. The sample has around 170,000 clones, approximately 84% seen once. The sequence was collected from a girl aged 5 to 17 in good health and CMV-seropositive. The sequenced sample consisted of PBMCs.

The chain's CDR3 is CASSLPLAGDYEQYF. CDR3 sequence (DNA): TGTGCCAGCAGCTTGCCGCTAGCGGGAGACTACGAGCAGTACTTC. The V gene is TRBV5-8, the J gene TRBJ2-7; 10 positions agree with TRBD2. The CDR3 consists of 15 residues. Germline trimming cut 1 base from V and 3 bases from J; bases unmatched to any gene: 4. Per the germline V gene, CDR1 is SGHTS and CDR2 is YDEGEE.